Below are 9 T cell receptor beta chains sequenced from a single sample in a study of regulatory T cells in long-lasting Graves disease. This sample's time point: newly diagnosed GD, antithyroid drugs for less than 3 months. TCR sequences were obtained from RNA taken from PBMCs. iRepertoire HTBI primers and Arm-PCR of CDR3 regions built TCR beta libraries. TCRdb reprocessed the multiplex PCR reads via MiXCR and lists one record per CDR3 protein. The sample holds more than 450,000 distinct CDR3 sequences; 12% are singletons and the top ten take about 8.9%. The same specimen was also included in a second study, on T cells in Graves' hyperthyroidism and ophthalmopathy.

Sequencing used peripheral blood mononuclear cells (PBMCs), obtained at new diagnosis, from a patient treated with antithyroid drugs. The receptors originated from a woman in her thirties with Graves disease.

This clonotype was detected ten times or more. The rearrangement joins TRBV18 to TRBJ2-3; no clear D. Germline CDR1 is KGHSH and CDR2 is LQKENI. This CDR3 spans 13 amino acids. The V end was cut by 0 bases, the J end by 7 bases, with 8 bases between. The CDR3 protein is CASSPPSQYTQYF. In DNA, the CDR3 is TGTGCCAGCTCACCACCGTCGCAATATACGCAGTATTTT. Based on the CDR3 plus reference TRBV18 and TRBJ2-3, the full variable domain is NAGVMQNPRHLVRRRGQEARLRCSPMKGHSHVYWYRQLPEEGLKFMVYLQKENIIDESGMPKERFSAEFPKEGPSILRIQQVVRGDSAAYFCASSPPSQYTQYFGPGTRLTVL.

This clonotype was seen ten or more times. The V gene is TRBV28, the J gene TRBJ2-7; D unresolved. The CDR3 sequence is 16 residues long. Per the germline V gene, CDR1 is MDHEN and CDR2 is SYDVKM. V was cut by 1 base and J by 0 bases, with 13 bases left in between. The CDR3 coding sequence is TGTGCCAGCAGTTTATTCGTTATGGGCAGCTCCTACGAGCAGTACTTC. As protein: CASSLFVMGSSYEQYF.

The chain recombines TRBV4-3 with TRBJ1-2; D gene unclear. This CDR3 contains 13 residues. Germline assignment: CDR1 LGHNA and CDR2 YSLEER. Trimming stripped 4 bases from V and 4 bases from J, with 10 bases between. The CDR3 coding sequence is TGCGCCAGCAGCCTCGGGCACTCCTATGGCTACACCTTC. Translating it yields CASSLGHSYGYTF.

J is TRBJ1-1 and V is TRBV7-9; unclear D gene. V lost 5 bases, J lost 1 base, and 14 bases lay in between. The V gene's germline CDR1 is SEHNR and CDR2 FQNEAQ (reference sequence). This CDR3 is 15 amino acids long. The DNA of the CDR3 is TGTGCCAGCAGCCCCCTTCTCACGGCGAACACTGAAGCTTTCTTT. Amino acid sequence: CASSPLLTANTEAFF.

The gene calls are TRBV3-1 and TRBJ2-7; D ambiguous. The ends were cut back, 8 bases at V and 0 bases at J, with 14 bases in the middle. CDR3 length: 14 residues. Germline V gives CDR1 LGHDT, CDR2 YNNKEL (reference sequence). The DNA of the CDR3 is TGTGCCAGCTCACCCCCAGGCAGCTCCTACGAGCAGTACTTC. As protein: CASSPPGSSYEQYF.

This clonotype was found many times. The genes are TRBV4-1 and TRBJ2-2, with D possibly called TRBD1 or TRBD2 (5 bases each). Germline V CDR1 and CDR2: MGHRA, YSYEKL. The CDR3 length is 17 residues. Trimming pared 1 base from V and 3 bases from J, leaving 15 bases between. The CDR3 DNA is TGCGCCAGCAGCCAAGTAGGAGGCAGGGTTTACACCGGGGAGCTGTTTTTT. It yields the protein CASSQVGGRVYTGELFF.

This clonotype showed up just a few times. This rearrangement joins TRBV4-3 to TRBJ1-2; 8 bases are a match to TRBD1. The ends lost 1 base at V and 5 bases at J; junction bases unmatched: 6. In germline, CDR1 is LGHNA, CDR2 YSLEER. The CDR3 spans 15 residues. The CDR3 here is CASSQVFQGAYGYTF. The CDR3 bases are TGCGCCAGCAGCCAAGTTTTTCAGGGGGCTTATGGCTACACCTTC.

In this sample, this clonotype turned up a few times. CDR3: CASSLFAGGPAGPEETQYF. The CDR3 coding sequence is TGTGCCAGCAGCTTATTTGCGGGAGGGCCTGCAGGACCCGAAGAGACCCAGTACTTC. The rearrangement links TRBV5-6 to TRBJ2-5, with 9 positions matching TRBD2. CDR1 is SGHDT, CDR2 YYEEEE, per germline. The length of the CDR3 is 19 residues. V gave up 2 bases and J gave up 3 bases; unmatched junction bases: 17.

Concerning this clonotype itself: This likely stems from a read error, as it lies one base from a far larger clone. The CDR3 DNA reads as TGTGCCAGCAGTGAAGGGATAGCGGGTTTCTACAATGAGCAGTTCTTC. It translates to CASSEGIAGFYNEQFF. The chain employs TRBV14 and TRBJ2-1, with 7 bases fitting TRBD2. Germline CDR1 and CDR2: SGHDN and FVKESK. The CDR3 has 16 amino acids. The junction had 11 bases not matched to a gene; V was cut back by 6 bases and J by 3 bases.